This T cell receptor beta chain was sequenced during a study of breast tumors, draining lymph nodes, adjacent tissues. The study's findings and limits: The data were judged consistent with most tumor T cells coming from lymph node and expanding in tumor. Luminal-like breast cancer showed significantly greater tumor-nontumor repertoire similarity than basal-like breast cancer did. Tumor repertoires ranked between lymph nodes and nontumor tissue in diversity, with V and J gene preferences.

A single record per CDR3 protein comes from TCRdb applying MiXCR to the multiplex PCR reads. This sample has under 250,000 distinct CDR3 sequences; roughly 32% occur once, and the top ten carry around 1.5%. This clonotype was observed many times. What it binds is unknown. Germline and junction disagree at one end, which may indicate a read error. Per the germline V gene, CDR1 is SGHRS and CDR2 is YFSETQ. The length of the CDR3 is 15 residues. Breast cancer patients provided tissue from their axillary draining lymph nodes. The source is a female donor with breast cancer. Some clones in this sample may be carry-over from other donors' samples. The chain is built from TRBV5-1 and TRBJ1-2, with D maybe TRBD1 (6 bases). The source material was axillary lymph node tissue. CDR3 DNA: TGCGCCAGCAGCCTGGGGGGGGCAGCTAATTATGGCTACACCTTC. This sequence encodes CASSLGGAANYGYTF.